These 19 T cell receptor beta chains came from one sample sequenced in a study of shared clonotypes between healthy human individuals. Libraries were prepared by immunoSEQ multiplex PCR; TCRdb keeps only in-frame clonotypes and omits some of them. The repertoire holds some 2,000,000 clones, with 95% as singletons. Sequenced material: naive CD4+ T cells sorted from blood. The subset was: CD45RA+ positively selected. All receptors come from a man aged 18 to 30 in good health.

The chain combines TRBV6-1 with TRBJ1-1; D gene uncertain. The CDR3 length is 13 residues. Germline lookup yields CDR1 MNHNS and CDR2 SASEGT. V lost 2 bases and J 7 bases, leaving 11 bases between the germline ends. The CDR3 sequence is CASSEMVRIEAFF. DNA for the CDR3: TGTGCCAGCAGTGAAATGGTCAGAATTGAAGCTTTCTTT.

The chain is built from TRBV4-3 and TRBJ1-5; D unclear. The CDR3 sequence is 14 residues long. Germline CDR1 is LGHNA and CDR2 is YSLEER. Trimming shortened V by 4 bases and J by 2 bases, and 9 bases separated the two germline ends. The CDR3 loop is CASSRTDGNQPQHF. CDR3 bases: TGCGCCAGCAGCCGGACTGATGGCAATCAGCCCCAGCATTTT.

The CDR3 nucleotides are TGTGCCAGCAGCTTCCTCGTGAGGGGAAAGGGTCCCGGGGAGCTGTTTTTT. It translates to CASSFLVRGKGPGELFF. The V call is TRBV11-2, the J call TRBJ2-2; D is perhaps TRBD1 or TRBD2 (5 bases each). V was pared by 3 bases and J by 6 bases, with 20 bases between. The CDR3 contains 17 residues. Germline-derived CDR1 and CDR2 are SGHAT and FQNNGV.

V usage is TRBV5-6 and J usage is TRBJ2-7, with 7 bases fitting TRBD2. This CDR3 is 17 amino acids long. The J segment lost 3 bases and the V segment lost 0 bases, leaving 12 bases of the junction unmatched. The germline V gene has CDR1 SGHDT and CDR2 YYEEEE. CDR3 residues: CASSLEYLGLGDYEQYF. In DNA form, the CDR3 reads TGTGCCAGCAGCTTGGAGTATCTAGGACTAGGGGACTACGAGCAGTACTTC. The variable domain in full, with the rest retrieved from reference TRBV5-6 and TRBJ2-7, is DAGVTQSPTHLIKTRGQQVTLRCSPKSGHDTVSWYQQALGQGPQFIFQYYEEEERQRGNFPDRFSGHQFPNYSSELNVNALLLGDSALYLCASSLEYLGLGDYEQYFGPGTRLTVT.

The gene calls are TRBV6-4 and TRBJ1-2, with D possibly TRBD1 on 5 matching bases. Per the germline V gene, CDR1 is MRHNA and CDR2 is SNTAGT. The CDR3 runs to 15 residues. V was shortened by 6 bases and J by 4 bases, with 18 bases between the two germline ends. This chain's CDR3 is CASSHSGTQGYGYTF. CDR3 coding DNA: TGTGCCAGCAGCCATTCAGGGACCCAGGGCTATGGCTACACCTTC.

V is TRBV7-2 and J is TRBJ1-6; perhaps TRBD1 as D (5 bases). CDR1 and CDR2 (germline): SGHTA, FQGNSA. The CDR3 sequence is 16 residues long. Trimming stripped 2 bases from V and 6 bases from J, with 14 bases between. The CDR3 here is CASSLTGTASNSPLHF. The CDR3 DNA sequence: TGTGCCAGCAGCTTAACTGGGACCGCCAGTAATTCACCCCTCCACTTT.

V and J are TRBV9 and TRBJ1-4; perhaps TRBD1 as D (5 bases). Trimming pared 2 bases from V and 1 base from J, leaving 9 bases between. Per germline, CDR1 SGDLS and CDR2 YYNGEE. The CDR3 runs 15 residues. The CDR3: CASSVGDVTNEKLFF. In DNA, the CDR3 is TGTGCCAGCAGCGTCGGGGACGTAACTAATGAAAAACTGTTTTTT.

The genes are TRBV11-2 and TRBJ1-2; D might be TRBD1 (5 bases). V was shortened by 0 bases and J by 4 bases, with 12 bases between the two germline ends. CDR1 is SGHAT and CDR2 is FQNNGV in the germline V gene. The CDR3 totals 15 residues. As DNA, the CDR3 is TGTGCCAGCAGCTTAGAGCCAGGGAAGCCCTATGGCTACACCTTC. As protein: CASSLEPGKPYGYTF.

The V and J genes are TRBV2 and TRBJ2-7, with D possibly called TRBD1 or TRBD2 (6 bases each). V was clipped by 4 bases and J by 2 bases, with 15 bases between them. Germline CDR1 SNHLY, CDR2 FYNNEI. The CDR3 loop spans 15 amino acids. CDR3 residues: CASSVGPGATYEQYF. As DNA, the CDR3 is TGTGCCAGCAGTGTGGGTCCGGGGGCTACCTACGAGCAGTACTTC.

This chain uses TRBV25-1 with TRBJ2-2; no firm D call. Germline values: CDR1 MGHDK, CDR2 SYGVNS. V shed 1 base and J shed 3 bases, with 9 bases lying between them. CDR3 length: 15 residues. The chain's CDR3 is CASSEFGWYTGELFF. CDR3 in DNA: TGTGCCAGCAGTGAATTCGGGTGGTACACCGGGGAGCTGTTTTTT.

The chain carries TRBV28 and TRBJ1-2; no clear D gene. The CDR3 totals 13 residues. CDR1 and CDR2 (germline): MDHEN, SYDVKM. V lost 4 bases to trimming and J lost 4 bases, with 10 bases between them. CDR3 protein: CASSSAAGYGYTF. The CDR3 bases are TGTGCCAGCAGTTCGGCAGCGGGCTATGGCTACACCTTC.

This clone was recorded only once. The chain links TRBV7-2 to TRBJ1-1; D remains ambiguous. V was clipped by 5 bases and J by 11 bases, with 18 bases between them. The germline V gene encodes CDR1 SGHTA and CDR2 FQGNSA. The length of the CDR3 is 13 residues. CDR3 nucleotides: TGTGCCAGCAGCCCGATGTCCCGCCCCGGGGCTTTCTTT. It yields the protein CASSPMSRPGAFF.

This clone was detected only once. This chain's CDR3 is CASSLTSGLSYEQYF. The CDR3 DNA sequence: TGTGCCAGCAGTCTGACTAGCGGCCTCTCCTACGAGCAGTACTTC. The genes are TRBV6-6 and TRBJ2-7, with 9 bases aligning to TRBD2. V was clipped by 5 bases and J by 0 bases; unmatched bases: 5. CDR3 length: 15 amino acids. CDR1 MNHNY and CDR2 SVGAGI come from the germline V gene (reference sequence).

The chain employs TRBV7-9 and TRBJ2-5; the D is unclear. Germline V gene sequence: CDR1 SEHNR, CDR2 FQNEAQ (reference sequence). This CDR3 region has 14 residues. V was shortened by 6 bases and J by 1 base, with 12 bases between the two germline ends. CDR3 DNA sequence: TGTGCCAGCAGTCTAACAGACTTCCAAGAGACCCAGTACTTC. The encoded protein is CASSLTDFQETQYF.

The chain uses TRBV14 and TRBJ2-2; 10 nucleotides agree with TRBD2. The trim removed 2 bases at V and 4 bases at J, leaving 7 bases unmatched. The CDR3 has 17 amino acids. Germline-derived CDR1 and CDR2 are SGHDN and FVKESK. CDR3 coding DNA: TGTGCCAGCAGCCAACGGCTAGCGGGAGTCGCCACCGGGGAGCTGTTTTTT. It translates to CASSQRLAGVATGELFF.

In this sample, this clone turned up once. The rearrangement links TRBV9 to TRBJ1-1; TRBD1 might be the D (6 bases). Germline CDR1 and CDR2: SGDLS and YYNGEE. This CDR3 spans 18 amino acids. The V gene lost 5 bases and the J gene lost 3 bases, with 26 bases spanning the gap. The CDR3 sequence: CASREKRDKKSGYTEAFF. The CDR3 coding sequence is TGTGCCAGCAGGGAAAAACGGGACAAAAAATCCGGCTACACTGAAGCTTTCTTT.

This clone was seen only once. The V gene is TRBV5-6, the J gene TRBJ1-2; no clear D gene. The CDR3 loop spans 12 amino acids. The V gene lost 0 bases and the J gene lost 7 bases, with 7 bases spanning the gap. Germline CDR1 reads SGHDT; CDR2 reads YYEEEE. This CDR3 reads CASSLDYGGYTF. The CDR3 DNA reads as TGTGCCAGCAGCTTGGACTATGGTGGCTACACCTTC.

The chain employs TRBV5-1 and TRBJ1-1; TRBD1 agrees at 8 bases. The CDR3 is made up of 13 amino acids. Germline values: CDR1 SGHRS, CDR2 YFSETQ. Trimming removed 7 bases from V and 7 bases from J; junction bases left unmatched: 9. CDR3 sequence: CASQDQGAFEAFF. CDR3 nucleotides: TGCGCCAGCCAAGACCAGGGGGCGTTTGAAGCTTTCTTT.

V gene TRBV6-5 combines with J gene TRBJ2-3, with D unclear. Per germline, CDR1 MNHEY and CDR2 SVGAGI. The CDR3 contains 15 residues. Trimming took 10 bases from V and 2 from J, leaving 19 bases between them. The CDR3 sequence is CATLTRAGSTDTQYF. The CDR3 coding sequence is TGTGCCACCCTCACAAGGGCAGGATCCACAGATACGCAGTATTTT.